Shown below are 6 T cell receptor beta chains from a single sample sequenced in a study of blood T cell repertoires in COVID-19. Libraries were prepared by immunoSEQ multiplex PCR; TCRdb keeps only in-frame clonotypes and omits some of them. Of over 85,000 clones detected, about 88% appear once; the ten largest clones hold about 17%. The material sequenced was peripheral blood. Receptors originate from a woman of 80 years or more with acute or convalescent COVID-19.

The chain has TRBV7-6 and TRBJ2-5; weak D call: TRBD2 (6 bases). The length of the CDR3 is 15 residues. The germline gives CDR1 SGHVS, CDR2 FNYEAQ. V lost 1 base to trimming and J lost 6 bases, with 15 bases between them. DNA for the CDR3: TGTGCCAGCAGCTTAGTCCCCGCGGGGCCGAAGACCCAGTACTTC. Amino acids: CASSLVPAGPKTQYF.

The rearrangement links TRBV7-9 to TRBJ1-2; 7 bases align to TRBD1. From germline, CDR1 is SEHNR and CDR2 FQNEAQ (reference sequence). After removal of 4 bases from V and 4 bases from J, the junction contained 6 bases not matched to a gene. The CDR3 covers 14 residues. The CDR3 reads CASSYTGAAYGYTF. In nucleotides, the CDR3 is TGTGCCAGCAGCTACACAGGGGCAGCCTATGGCTACACCTTC.

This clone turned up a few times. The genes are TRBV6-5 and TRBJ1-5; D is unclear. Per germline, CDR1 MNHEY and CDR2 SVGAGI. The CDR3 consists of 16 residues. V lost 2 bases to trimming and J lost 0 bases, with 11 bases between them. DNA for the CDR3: TGTGCCAGCAGTTACCTCGCAGCTAGTAGCAATCAGCCCCAGCATTTT. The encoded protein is CASSYLAASSNQPQHF.

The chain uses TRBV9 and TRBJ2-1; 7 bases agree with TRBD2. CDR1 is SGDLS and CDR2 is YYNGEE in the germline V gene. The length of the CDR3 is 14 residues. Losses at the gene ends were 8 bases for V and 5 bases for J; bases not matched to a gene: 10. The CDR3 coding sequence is TGTGCCAGTGGTTCGGGGGGAGGGAACAATGAGCAGTTCTTC. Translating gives CASGSGGGNNEQFF.

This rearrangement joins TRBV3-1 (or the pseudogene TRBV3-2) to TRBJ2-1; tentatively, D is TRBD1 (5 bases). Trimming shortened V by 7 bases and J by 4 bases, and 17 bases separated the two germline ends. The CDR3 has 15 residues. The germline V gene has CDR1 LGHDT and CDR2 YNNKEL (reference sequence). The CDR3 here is CASTPYPDSYNEQFF. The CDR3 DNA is TGTGCCAGCACCCCCTACCCCGACAGTTACAATGAGCAGTTCTTC.

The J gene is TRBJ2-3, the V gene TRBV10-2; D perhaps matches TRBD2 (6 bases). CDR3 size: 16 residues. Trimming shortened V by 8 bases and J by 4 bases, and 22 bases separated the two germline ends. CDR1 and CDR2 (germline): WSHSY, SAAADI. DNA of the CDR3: TGCGCCAGCTCTCGGGGGTCTTCTCTGGCCCCAGATACGCAGTATTTT. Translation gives CASSRGSSLAPDTQYF.